This is a list of T cell receptor beta chains from one sample in a study of shared clonotypes between healthy human individuals. The protocol was immunoSEQ multiplex PCR, while the TCRdb copy is restricted to in-frame clones and leaves out a portion. In the table there are about 670,000 clones, 72% of which are singletons. Material for sequencing was memory CD4+ T cells sorted from blood. These receptors all come from a woman aged 25 to 39 in good health. CDR3s include the opening cysteine and the closing phenylalanine or tryptophan. D genes are given only for firm matches. Not all rows give a size; the values are once, few, many and, for expanded clones, a class.

V gene	D gene	clone size	CDR3 length	J gene	CDR3 protein	CDR3 DNA
TRBV6-4	.	.	13	TRBJ2-7	CASSAEPGFEQYF	TGTGCCAGCAGTGCCGAACCAGGGTTTGAGCAGTACTTC
TRBV5-1	.	.	14	TRBJ1-2	CASSLGDANYGYTF	TGCGCCAGCAGCTTGGGGGATGCTAACTATGGCTACACCTTC
TRBV11-2	.	.	13	TRBJ2-4	CASSLALRTASNF	TGTGCCAGCAGCTTGGCCTTGCGGACGGCCAGTAACTTC
TRBV7-9	.	.	12	TRBJ2-3	CASTPSSDTQYF	TGTGCCAGCACCCCGAGCTCGGATACGCAGTATTTT
TRBV5-1	TRBD1	.	14	TRBJ2-7	CASRVQGSSNEQYF	TGCGCCAGCAGGGTACAGGGGTCTTCTAACGAGCAGTACTTC
TRBV6-6	.	.	15	TRBJ2-7	CASSPRRDSPYEQYF	TGTGCCAGCAGTCCACGCCGGGACTCCCCCTACGAGCAGTACTTC
TRBV18	TRBD1	once	14	TRBJ2-7	CASSPRDRGREQYF	TGTGCCAGCTCACCACGGGACAGGGGGCGCGAGCAGTACTTC
TRBV5-6	TRBD1	.	15	TRBJ1-2	CASSSGRTGNYGYTF	TGTGCCAGCAGCTCAGGCCGGACAGGGAACTATGGCTACACCTTC
TRBV11-2	TRBD1	.	15	TRBJ2-7	CASSLSGTGAYEQYF	TGTGCCAGCAGCCTATCCGGGACAGGAGCCTACGAGCAGTACTTC
TRBV28	.	.	15	TRBJ1-4	CASSLPPPTNEKLFF	TGTGCCAGCAGTTTACCGCCCCCAACTAATGAAAAACTGTTTTTT
TRBV2	.	.	15	TRBJ1-5	CASRLQLYSNQPQHF	TGTGCCAGCAGATTACAGTTGTATAGCAATCAGCCCCAGCATTTT
TRBV7-6	.	few	13	TRBJ1-1	CASSRLMNTEAFF	TGTGCCAGCAGTCGACTGATGAACACTGAAGCTTTCTTT
TRBV5-1	.	few	15	TRBJ2-5	CASRQPGRAQETQYF	TGCGCCAGCAGGCAACCCGGCCGAGCCCAAGAGACCCAGTACTTC
TRBV5-1	TRBD1	.	14	TRBJ2-3	CASSAGQGGGTQYF	TGCGCCAGCAGCGCGGGACAGGGTGGGGGTACGCAGTATTTT
TRBV7-9	TRBD1	.	14	TRBJ2-2	CASSLETGSGELFF	TGTGCCAGCAGCTTAGAGACAGGGTCCGGGGAGCTGTTTTTT
TRBV15	.	many	13	TRBJ2-3	CATSPSGVGTQYF	TGTGCCACCAGCCCCTCTGGGGTTGGTACGCAGTATTTT
TRBV25-1	.	.	12	TRBJ2-5	CASSGSSLVQYF	TGTGCCAGCAGTGGATCGTCTTTGGTCCAGTACTTC
TRBV15	.	.	16	TRBJ1-6	CATSRDTRGNNSPLHF	TGTGCCACCAGCAGAGATACAAGGGGGAATAATTCACCCCTCCACTTT
TRBV7-3	TRBD2	.	13	TRBJ2-7	CASSLSGTGEQYF	TGTGCCAGCAGCCTGAGCGGGACGGGGGAGCAGTACTTC
TRBV5-1	.	.	17	TRBJ2-3	CASSLRGIFAATDTQYF	TGCGCCAGCAGCTTGAGGGGGATTTTCGCCGCCACAGATACGCAGTATTTT
TRBV9	TRBD1	.	14	TRBJ2-7	CASSPGQGAYEQYF	TGTGCCAGCAGCCCAGGACAGGGGGCCTACGAGCAGTACTTC
TRBV4-1	TRBD1	.	17	TRBJ1-1	CASSQGIRQGMNTEAFF	TGCGCCAGCAGCCAAGGGATACGACAGGGAATGAACACTGAAGCTTTCTTT
TRBV5-4	TRBD2	once	15	TRBJ2-7	CASSVGTTNSYEQYF	TGTGCCAGCAGCGTAGGGACTACCAACAGCTACGAGCAGTACTTC